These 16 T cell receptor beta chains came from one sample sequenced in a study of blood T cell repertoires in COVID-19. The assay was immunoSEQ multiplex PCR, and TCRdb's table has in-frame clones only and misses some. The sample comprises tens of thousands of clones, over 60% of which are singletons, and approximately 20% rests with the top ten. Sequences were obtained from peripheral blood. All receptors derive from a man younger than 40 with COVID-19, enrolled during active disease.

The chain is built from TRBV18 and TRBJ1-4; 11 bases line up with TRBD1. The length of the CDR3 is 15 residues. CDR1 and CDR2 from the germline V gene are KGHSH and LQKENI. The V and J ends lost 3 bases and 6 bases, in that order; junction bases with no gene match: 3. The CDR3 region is CASSPRDRGDEKLFF. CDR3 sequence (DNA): TGTGCCAGCTCACCGAGGGACAGGGGGGATGAAAAACTGTTTTTT.

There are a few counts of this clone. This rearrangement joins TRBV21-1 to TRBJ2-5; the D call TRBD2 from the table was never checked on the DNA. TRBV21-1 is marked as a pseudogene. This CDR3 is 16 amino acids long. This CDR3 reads CASSKKTAGVKETQYF. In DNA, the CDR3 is TGTGCCAGCAGCAAAAAGACTGCGGGGGTAAAAGAGACCCAGTACTTC.

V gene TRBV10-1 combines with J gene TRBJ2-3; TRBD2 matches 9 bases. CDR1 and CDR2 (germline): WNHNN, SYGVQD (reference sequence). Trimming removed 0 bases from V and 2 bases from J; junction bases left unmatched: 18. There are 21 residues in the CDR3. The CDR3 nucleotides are TGCGCCAGCAGTGAGTCGATAGAAAAATCGGATAGCGGGGGACACACAGATACGCAGTATTTT. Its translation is CASSESIEKSDSGGHTDTQYF.

The CDR3 bases are TGTGCCAGCAGTCGTACGGGAGGGGCCGGGGAGCTGTTTTTT. Protein: CASSRTGGAGELFF. The chain employs TRBV28 and TRBJ2-2; 8 bases are a match to TRBD2. This CDR3 region has 14 residues. Germline V gives CDR1 MDHEN, CDR2 SYDVKM. Unmatched junction bases numbered 5, after V lost 5 bases and J lost 6 bases.

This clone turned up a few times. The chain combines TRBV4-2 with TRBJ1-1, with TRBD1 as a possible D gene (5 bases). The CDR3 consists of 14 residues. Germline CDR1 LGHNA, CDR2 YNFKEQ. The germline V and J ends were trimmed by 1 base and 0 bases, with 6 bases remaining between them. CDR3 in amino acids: CASSQAGVNTEAFF. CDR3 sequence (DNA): TGTGCCAGCAGCCAAGCGGGGGTGAACACTGAAGCTTTCTTT.

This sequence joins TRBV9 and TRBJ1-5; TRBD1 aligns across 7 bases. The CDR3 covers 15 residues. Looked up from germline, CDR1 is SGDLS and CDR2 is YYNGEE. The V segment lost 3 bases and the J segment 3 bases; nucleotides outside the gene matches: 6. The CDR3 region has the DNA TGTGCCAGCAGCGGTGGGACAGCCCTCAATCAGCCCCAGCATTTT. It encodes CASSGGTALNQPQHF.

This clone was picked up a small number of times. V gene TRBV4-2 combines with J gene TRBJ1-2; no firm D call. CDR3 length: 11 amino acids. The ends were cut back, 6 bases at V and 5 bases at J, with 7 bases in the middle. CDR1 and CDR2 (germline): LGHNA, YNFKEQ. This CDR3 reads CASSDEYGYTF. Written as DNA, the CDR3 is TGTGCCAGCAGTGATGAGTATGGCTACACCTTC.

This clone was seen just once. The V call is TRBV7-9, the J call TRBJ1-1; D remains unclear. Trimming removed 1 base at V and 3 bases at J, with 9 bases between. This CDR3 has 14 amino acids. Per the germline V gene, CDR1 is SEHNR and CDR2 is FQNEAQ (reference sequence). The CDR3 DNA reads TGTGCCAGCAGCTTAGGGGTCGCGGACACTGAAGCTTTCTTT. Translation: CASSLGVADTEAFF.

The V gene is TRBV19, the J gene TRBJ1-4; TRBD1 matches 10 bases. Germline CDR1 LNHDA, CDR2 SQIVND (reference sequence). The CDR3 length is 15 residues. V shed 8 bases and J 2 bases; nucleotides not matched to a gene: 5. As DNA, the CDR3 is TGTGCCAGTGTCCCGGGACAGGGGACTAATGAAAAACTGTTTTTT. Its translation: CASVPGQGTNEKLFF.

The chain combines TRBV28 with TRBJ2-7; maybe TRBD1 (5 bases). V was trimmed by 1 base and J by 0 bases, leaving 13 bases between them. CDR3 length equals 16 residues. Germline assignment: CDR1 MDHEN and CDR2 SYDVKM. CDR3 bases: TGTGCCAGCAGTTTATCTTGGCAGGGCAGCTCCTACGAGCAGTACTTC. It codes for CASSLSWQGSSYEQYF.

The CDR3 loop is CASRLRHRGSYEQYF. DNA of the CDR3: TGTGCCAGCAGGCTAAGGCACAGGGGCTCCTACGAGCAGTACTTC. V is TRBV3-1 (or the pseudogene TRBV3-2) and J is TRBJ2-7; 7 bases match TRBD1. The CDR3 runs to 15 residues. Per the germline V gene, CDR1 is LGHDT and CDR2 is YNNKEL (reference sequence). Germline trimming cut 6 bases from V and 0 bases from J; bases unmatched to any gene: 8.

CDR3 residues: CASSEFQGSVEKLFF. DNA for the CDR3: TGTGCCAGCAGTGAATTTCAGGGTAGTGTAGAAAAACTGTTTTTT. The chain uses TRBV6-1 and TRBJ1-4; D perhaps matches TRBD1 (5 bases). Germline V gene data show CDR1 as MNHNS and CDR2 as SASEGT. Trimming removed 2 bases from V and 8 bases from J, with 15 bases in between. The CDR3 length is 15 residues.

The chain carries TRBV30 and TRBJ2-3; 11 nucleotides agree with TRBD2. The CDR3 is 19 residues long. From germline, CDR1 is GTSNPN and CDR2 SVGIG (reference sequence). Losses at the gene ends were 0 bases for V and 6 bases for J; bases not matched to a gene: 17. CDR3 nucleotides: TGTGCCTGGAGTGTAGATCGACTAGCGGGACCCGCGGTGGGGGATACGCAGTATTTT. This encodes CAWSVDRLAGPAVGDTQYF.

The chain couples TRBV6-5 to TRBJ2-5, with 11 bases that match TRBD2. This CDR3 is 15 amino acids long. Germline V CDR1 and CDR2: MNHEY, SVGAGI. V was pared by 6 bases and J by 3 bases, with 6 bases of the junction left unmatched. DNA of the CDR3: TGTGCCAGCAGCCGTGGGACTAGCGGAAAAGAGACCCAGTACTTC. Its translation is CASSRGTSGKETQYF.

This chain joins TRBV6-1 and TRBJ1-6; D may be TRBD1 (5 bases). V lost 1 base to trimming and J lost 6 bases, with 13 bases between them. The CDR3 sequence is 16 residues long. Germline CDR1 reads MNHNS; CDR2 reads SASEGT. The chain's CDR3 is CASSEVGGRINSPLHF. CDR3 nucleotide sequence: TGTGCCAGCAGTGAAGTCGGGGGTCGGATTAATTCACCCCTCCACTTT.

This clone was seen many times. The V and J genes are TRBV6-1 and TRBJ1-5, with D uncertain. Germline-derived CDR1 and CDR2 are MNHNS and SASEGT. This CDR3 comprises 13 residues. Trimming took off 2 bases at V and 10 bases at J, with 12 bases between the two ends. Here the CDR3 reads CASSETPPIPQHF. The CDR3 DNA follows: TGTGCCAGCAGTGAAACCCCACCTATACCCCAGCATTTT.